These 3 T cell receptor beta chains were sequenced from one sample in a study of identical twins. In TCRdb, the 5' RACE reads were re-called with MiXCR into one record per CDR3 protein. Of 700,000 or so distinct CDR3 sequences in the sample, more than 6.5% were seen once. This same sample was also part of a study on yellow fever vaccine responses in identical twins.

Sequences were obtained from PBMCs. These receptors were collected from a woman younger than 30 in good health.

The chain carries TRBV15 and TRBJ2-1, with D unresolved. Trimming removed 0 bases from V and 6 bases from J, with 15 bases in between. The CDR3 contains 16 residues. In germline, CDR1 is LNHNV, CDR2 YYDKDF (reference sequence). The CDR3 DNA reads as TGTGCCACCAGCAGAGATGTTGGCTCGAACAGCAATGAGCAGTTCTTC. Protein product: CATSRDVGSNSNEQFF.

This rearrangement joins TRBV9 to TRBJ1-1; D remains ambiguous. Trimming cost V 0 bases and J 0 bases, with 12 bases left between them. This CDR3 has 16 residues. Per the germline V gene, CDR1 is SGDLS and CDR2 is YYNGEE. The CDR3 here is CASSVGPRPMNTEAFF. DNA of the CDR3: TGTGCCAGCAGCGTAGGGCCCCGGCCCATGAACACTGAAGCTTTCTTT. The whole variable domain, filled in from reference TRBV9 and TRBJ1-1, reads DSGVTQTPKHLITATGQRVTLRCSPRSGDLSVYWYQQSLDQGLQFLIQYYNGEERAKGNILERFSAQQFPDLHSELNLSSLELGDSALYFCASSVGPRPMNTEAFFGQGTRLTVV.

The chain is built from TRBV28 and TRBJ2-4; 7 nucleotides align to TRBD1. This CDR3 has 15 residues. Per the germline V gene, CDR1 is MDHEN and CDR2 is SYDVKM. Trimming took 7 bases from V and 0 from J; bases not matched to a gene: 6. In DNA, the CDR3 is TGTGCCAGCAAGGGACAGTTATTAGCCAAAAACATTCAGTACTTC. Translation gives CASKGQLLAKNIQYF.